This T cell receptor (beta chain) was recorded in a study of cytomegalovirus exposure and HLA in healthy donors. About the research overall: Samples from HLA-typed donors yielded approximately 80 million unique TCRs in an early data release. Findings of the study overall: Previous analysis showed most TCR beta V segments were productive about 87% or about 30% of the time.

The V and J ends lost 6 bases and 1 base respectively, with 21 bases between them. The CDR3 extends over 17 amino acids. Germline V lookup: CDR1 SGHRS, CDR2 YFSETQ. The PCR made use of 60 Vbeta and 13 Jbeta primers. TCRdb's table, derived via immunoSEQ multiplex PCR, lists solely in-frame clones and lacks some. The sample holds about 160,000 clones, just under 80% seen once. This clone was seen a few times. No antigen is known for it. The sample was PBMCs. This chain links TRBV5-1 with TRBJ2-3, with D possibly being TRBD2 (5 bases). The clonotype comes from a woman between 40 and 55 years old in good health and CMV-seropositive. CDR3 DNA sequence: TGCGCCAGCACCCTCTCCCCGCTCGGGGATGGCACAGATACGCAGTATTTT. The encoded protein is CASTLSPLGDGTDTQYF.